The 19 T cell receptor beta chains presented below share a single source sample, sequenced in a study of OX40 agonist ivuxolimab in advanced cancers. The protocol was immunoSEQ multiplex PCR, while the TCRdb copy is restricted to in-frame clones and leaves out a portion. The data contain approximately 17,000 clones, 80% to 90% of them seen just once; the ten biggest clones take up about 31%. This material consisted of CD4+ or CD8+ T cells sorted from blood, taken in a trial of the OX40 agonist ivuxolimab. The receptors originated from an adult with an advanced solid tumor such as melanoma, head and neck, liver or kidney cancer.

The chain is built from TRBV27 and TRBJ2-1, with no clear D. The CDR3 runs to 15 residues. The germline V gene encodes CDR1 MNHEY and CDR2 SMNVEV (reference sequence). V lost 5 bases and J 0 bases, leaving 11 bases between the germline ends. The CDR3 DNA reads as TGTGCCAGCAGTCTAGACATGAGCTCCTACAATGAGCAGTTCTTC. Protein: CASSLDMSSYNEQFF.

The gene calls are TRBV7-9 and TRBJ2-7; perhaps TRBD2 as D (5 bases). This CDR3 region has 11 residues. V shed 7 bases and J shed 3 bases, with 7 bases lying between them. Germline V gives CDR1 SEHNR, CDR2 FQNEAQ (reference sequence). The CDR3 sequence is CASTRDYEQYF. The DNA for the CDR3 is TGTGCCAGCACCCGGGACTACGAGCAGTACTTC.

The J gene is TRBJ2-3, the V gene TRBV6-4; D is unresolved. Germline CDR1 is MRHNA and CDR2 is SNTAGT. CDR3 length: 13 residues. Trimming shortened V by 5 bases and J by 9 bases, and 15 bases separated the two germline ends. The CDR3 sequence: CASSPATQETQYF. The DNA of the CDR3 is TGTGCCAGCAGTCCCGCCACCCAGGAAACGCAGTATTTT.

The chain combines TRBV6-6 with TRBJ2-1; maybe TRBD1 (6 bases). This CDR3 has 13 amino acids. From germline, CDR1 is MNHNY and CDR2 SVGAGI (reference sequence). Trimming took 5 bases from V and 7 from J, leaving 12 bases between them. Here the CDR3 DNA reads TGTGCCAGCAGTAGAAACCAGGGGAATGAGCAGTTCTTC. This codes for CASSRNQGNEQFF.

The chain employs TRBV4-1 and TRBJ2-7; 7 bases match TRBD1. Germline V gene data show CDR1 as MGHRA and CDR2 as YSYEKL. With V trimmed by 6 bases and J by 1 base, 6 bases remained unmatched. The CDR3 contains 14 residues. The CDR3: CASRSQGPSYEQYF. The CDR3 nucleotides are TGCGCCAGCAGGTCACAGGGGCCTTCCTACGAGCAGTACTTC.

The sample holds one count of this clone. The V and J genes are TRBV28 and TRBJ2-7, with TRBD2 matching 11 bases. The CDR3 totals 18 residues. Germline V gene data show CDR1 as MDHEN and CDR2 as SYDVKM. Losses at the gene ends were 6 bases for V and 2 bases for J; bases not matched to a gene: 15. The CDR3 protein is CASRIQGTSGGLAYEQYF. The CDR3 bases are TGTGCCAGCAGAATTCAGGGGACTAGCGGAGGATTGGCCTACGAGCAGTACTTC.

CDR3 in DNA: TGTGCCAGCAGCTTAGGAACTCCAGGGGGCACTGAAGCTTTCTTT. Translated: CASSLGTPGGTEAFF. The genes are TRBV7-8 and TRBJ1-1, with 7 bases fitting TRBD1. Germline CDR1 SGHVS, CDR2 FQNEAQ. This CDR3 contains 15 residues. Trimming removed 1 base from V and 4 bases from J; junction bases left unmatched: 6.

V is TRBV9 and J is TRBJ2-7, with D possibly matching TRBD2 (6 bases). The CDR3 runs 14 residues. Per the germline V gene, CDR1 is SGDLS and CDR2 is YYNGEE. V was trimmed by 0 bases and J by 2 bases, leaving 9 bases between them. The CDR3 protein is CASSVGRETYEQYF. For the CDR3, the DNA is TGTGCCAGCAGCGTAGGGCGGGAAACCTACGAGCAGTACTTC.

V usage is TRBV2 and J usage is TRBJ1-2; D remains unclear. V dropped 7 bases and J dropped 1 base, with 4 bases sitting between them. This CDR3 has 11 amino acids. Germline-derived CDR1 and CDR2 are SNHLY and FYNNEI. The CDR3 nucleotides read TGTGCCAGCACAAATAACTATGGCTACACCTTC. Its protein is CASTNNYGYTF. The full variable domain, in which reference TRBV2 and TRBJ1-2 provide the parts outside the CDR3, is EPEVTQTPSHQVTQMGQEVILRCVPISNHLYFYWYRQILGQKVEFLVSFYNNEISEKSEIFDDQFSVERPDGSNFTLKIRSTKLEDSAMYFCASTNNYGYTFGSGTRLTVV.

The chain combines TRBV21-1 with TRBJ1-4. TRBV21-1 is a listed pseudogene. The CDR3 contains 19 residues. CDR3: CASSKVATRVAAYTEKLFF. The CDR3 nucleotides are TGTGCCAGCAGCAAAGTAGCAACTAGGGTTGCCGCTTATACGGAAAAACTGTTTTTT.

The rearrangement uses TRBV6-6 and TRBJ2-5; the match to TRBD2 covers 8 bases. CDR1 MNHNY and CDR2 SVGAGI come from the germline V gene (reference sequence). The CDR3 totals 15 residues. The trim removed 6 bases at V and 4 bases at J, leaving 10 bases unmatched. The CDR3 loop reads CASRIGIAGRETQYF. As DNA, the CDR3 is TGTGCCAGCAGGATCGGGATAGCGGGGCGAGAGACCCAGTACTTC.

The J gene is TRBJ1-4, the V gene TRBV7-9; perhaps TRBD1 as D (5 bases). This CDR3 region has 14 residues. The ends were cut back, 3 bases at V and 3 bases at J, with 8 bases in the middle. CDR1 is SEHNR and CDR2 is FQNEAQ in the germline V gene (reference sequence). CDR3 coding DNA: TGTGCCAGCAGCTTCGGGACCGCTAATGAAAAACTGTTTTTT. It encodes CASSFGTANEKLFF.

The J gene is TRBJ2-1, the V gene TRBV7-2; 11 bases fit TRBD2. The CDR3 sequence is 14 residues long. V dropped 2 bases and J dropped 14; count of bases not matched to a gene: 8. Germline V gives CDR1 SGHTA, CDR2 FQGNSA. The CDR3 sequence: CASSLPSLAGVEFF. CDR3 DNA sequence: TGTGCCAGCAGCTTACCCTCACTAGCGGGAGTGGAGTTCTTC.

The chain links TRBV4-2 to TRBJ1-2; 8 positions match TRBD1. The V gene's germline CDR1 is LGHNA and CDR2 YNFKEQ. Germline trimming cut 5 bases from V and 2 bases from J; bases unmatched to any gene: 7. CDR3 length equals 15 residues. CDR3 sequence reads: CASSSRTGTNYGYTF. Written as DNA, the CDR3 is TGTGCCAGCAGCTCCCGGACAGGGACAAACTATGGCTACACCTTC.

The chain has TRBV4-2 and TRBJ1-3, with D tentatively TRBD1 (5 bases). This CDR3 is built from 16 residues. Germline V lookup: CDR1 LGHNA, CDR2 YNFKEQ. V was clipped by 2 bases and J by 4 bases, with 15 bases between them. The CDR3 region is CASSQKGLQPGNTIYF. In DNA, the CDR3 is TGTGCCAGCAGCCAAAAGGGGTTGCAGCCCGGAAACACCATATATTTT.

A remark on this clone: Other DNA sequences within the sample encode an identical CDR3. This rearrangement joins TRBV10-3 to TRBJ1-1; D perhaps matches TRBD1 (6 bases). This CDR3 has 11 residues. CDR1 is ENHRY and CDR2 is SYGVKD in the germline V gene. V was trimmed by 6 bases and J by 8 bases, leaving 10 bases between them. The CDR3 here is CAIRGGPEAFF. CDR3 sequence (DNA): TGTGCCATCAGGGGGGGGCCCGAAGCTTTCTTT.

V gene TRBV19 combines with J gene TRBJ1-4, with D unresolved. Germline V gives CDR1 LNHDA, CDR2 SQIVND (reference sequence). The CDR3 runs to 11 residues. Trimming removed 3 bases from V and 11 bases from J, with 7 bases in between. This CDR3 reads CASSMGYKLFF. The DNA for the CDR3 is TGTGCCAGTAGTATGGGATATAAACTGTTTTTT.

This rearrangement joins TRBV27 to TRBJ1-1; no clear D. In germline, CDR1 is MNHEY, CDR2 SMNVEV (reference sequence). This CDR3 comprises 14 residues. The germline V and J ends were trimmed by 0 bases and 2 bases, with 7 bases remaining between them. DNA for the CDR3: TGTGCCAGCAGTTTATCTGGGATTAACACTGAAGCTTTCTTT. Protein product: CASSLSGINTEAFF.

This clone was detected only a few times. This chain connects TRBV9 to TRBJ1-1; 7 nucleotides agree with TRBD1. The CDR3 runs 14 residues. Germline assignment: CDR1 SGDLS and CDR2 YYNGEE. Trimming at V came to 4 bases and at J to 4 bases, leaving 7 bases not matched to a gene. The CDR3 is CASSPRDRGTEAFF. For the CDR3, the DNA is TGTGCCAGCAGCCCCCGGGACAGAGGCACTGAAGCTTTCTTT. Complete variable domain (other parts from reference TRBV9 and TRBJ1-1): DSGVTQTPKHLITATGQRVTLRCSPRSGDLSVYWYQQSLDQGLQFLIQYYNGEERAKGNILERFSAQQFPDLHSELNLSSLELGDSALYFCASSPRDRGTEAFFGQGTRLTVV.